This is a list of T cell receptor beta chains from one sample in a study of shared clonotypes between healthy human individuals. TCRdb's copy holds only in-frame clones and misses some; the assay was immunoSEQ multiplex PCR. The data contain around 1,900,000 clones, roughly 93% of them singletons. The sequencing sample was made of naive CD8+ T cells from PBMCs. These receptors were taken from a man aged 18-30 years in good health. Some clones in this sample may be carry-over from other donors' samples. CDR3s include the opening cysteine and the closing phenylalanine or tryptophan. D genes are given only for firm matches. Clone size is given for some rows only: seen once, a few or many times, or a class if the clone is expanded.

>TRBD1|NA|TRBV5-5|TRBJ2-7
TGTGCCAGCACCAACCGGGACAGGGTTAACGAGCAGTACTTC
CASTNRDRVNEQYF
>NA|once|TRBV7-9|TRBJ2-7
TGTGCCAGCAGCTTAGCCGTACTTCCCTACGAGCAGTACTTC
CASSLAVLPYEQYF
>TRBD2|NA|TRBV9|TRBJ2-2
TGTGCCAGCAGCACTCCTCCGGGACTAGCTAACACCGGGGAGCTGTTTTTT
CASSTPPGLANTGELFF
>NA|NA|TRBV28|TRBJ2-7
TGTGCCAGCAGTTTAGAGTTAAAGGTGGAGGGGGACTACGAGCAGTACTTC
CASSLELKVEGDYEQYF
>NA|NA|TRBV4-1|TRBJ2-1
TGCGCCAGCAGCCGCCCGACAGATTACAATGAGCAGTTCTTC
CASSRPTDYNEQFF
>NA|NA|TRBV28|TRBJ1-4
TGTGCCAGCAGTTTAGTGGCAGGAGATGGGAAACTGTTTTTT
CASSLVAGDGKLFF
>TRBD1|NA|TRBV9|TRBJ2-7
TGTGCCAGCAGCGGAGGAACGGGACAGGGGGCGCGGTACGAGCAGTACTTC
CASSGGTGQGARYEQYF
>TRBD2|NA|TRBV11-2|TRBJ2-7
TGTGCCAGCAGCCCGGGACTATTAAATCCCTACGAGCAGTACTTC
CASSPGLLNPYEQYF
>NA|NA|TRBV9|TRBJ2-7
TGTGCCAGCAGCGTAGAGATGGGGCAGGGATCGTACGAGCAGTACTTC
CASSVEMGQGSYEQYF
>NA|NA|TRBV6-5|TRBJ1-1
TGTGCCAGCAGTCAACGGACGGTCCAGAACACTGAAGCTTTCTTT
CASSQRTVQNTEAFF
>NA|NA|TRBV12-5|TRBJ2-3
TGTGCTAGTGGTTTGATGCAGGGGACCACAACAGATACGCAGTATTTT
CASGLMQGTTTDTQYF
>NA|NA|TRBV9|TRBJ2-5
TGTGCCAGCACCCCCATTACCCAAGAGACCCAGTACTTC
CASTPITQETQYF
>NA|once|TRBV4-3|TRBJ1-3
TGCGCCAGCAGCCGAACAGGGACCGGGAACACCATATATTTT
CASSRTGTGNTIYF
>TRBD2|once|TRBV15|TRBJ2-3
TGTGCCACCAGCAGAGGCGGGAGGGAAGTGGATACGCAGTATTTT
CATSRGGREVDTQYF
>NA|NA|TRBV7-9|TRBJ2-3
TGTGCCAGCAGCCCCCGGGGGGCTAGCACAGATACGCAGTATTTT
CASSPRGASTDTQYF
>NA|NA|TRBV27|TRBJ2-1
TGTGCCAGCAGGGGGTCACTAGGGTGGAATGAGCAGTTCTTC
CASRGSLGWNEQFF
>NA|NA|TRBV9|TRBJ1-1
TGTGCCAGCAGCCCAAAAGGGGACATCATGAACACTGAAGCTTTCTTT
CASSPKGDIMNTEAFF
>TRBD2|NA|TRBV30|TRBJ2-7
TGTGCCTGGACCGTAACCTATCGGGGGGGATCCTACGAGCAGTACTTC
CAWTVTYRGGSYEQYF
>NA|NA|TRBV7-9|TRBJ2-7
TGTGCCAGCAGCCCTACCGGGCCTGAGGACGAGCAGTACTTC
CASSPTGPEDEQYF
>NA|NA|TRBV19|TRBJ2-6
TGTGCCAGTAGGCCTACAGGGTCCGGGGCCAACGTCCTGACTTTC
CASRPTGSGANVLTF
>NA|NA|TRBV29-1|TRBJ1-1
TGCAGCGTGGAGGGCCCAATGAACACTGAAGCTTTCTTT
CSVEGPMNTEAFF
>NA|once|TRBV4-1|TRBJ1-3
TGCGCCAGCAGCCAAGAGGAAGGGTCCGGAAACACCATATATTTT
CASSQEEGSGNTIYF
>TRBD2|NA|TRBV15|TRBJ2-2
TGTGCCACCAGCAGTGGACTAGCGGGAGCCACCGGGGAGCTGTTTTTT
CATSSGLAGATGELFF
>NA|NA|TRBV9|TRBJ2-2
TGTGCCAGCGGACGGGAGACCGGGGAGCTGTTTTTT
CASGRETGELFF
>NA|NA|TRBV7-8|TRBJ1-4
TGTGCCAGCAGCTTAGACCGGGTCTCACTAAGAGAAAAACTGTTTTTT
CASSLDRVSLREKLFF
>NA|NA|TRBV28|TRBJ1-1
TGTGCCAGCAGTATAATCAGGAACACTGAAGCTTTCTTT
CASSIIRNTEAFF
>NA|NA|TRBV28|TRBJ1-2
TGTGCCAGCAGTCCACAAACAACGGGGTTCGCTAACTATGGCTACACCTTC
CASSPQTTGFANYGYTF
>TRBD2|NA|TRBV7-9|TRBJ2-3
TGTGCCAGCAGCTCTCGGACTAGCGTTCCAGATACGCAGTATTTT
CASSSRTSVPDTQYF
>TRBD1|NA|TRBV5-6|TRBJ1-1
TGTGCCAGCAGCTTACAGGGGAAGATAACTGAAGCTTTCTTT
CASSLQGKITEAFF
>TRBD2|NA|TRBV7-3|TRBJ2-1
TGTGCCAGCAGCTTAGGACTAGCGGGGTACAATGAGCAGTTCTTC
CASSLGLAGYNEQFF
>NA|NA|TRBV14|TRBJ2-1
TGTGCCAGCAGCCAAGTGGAACAGCGGAGATACTACAATGAGCAGTTCTTC
CASSQVEQRRYYNEQFF
>NA|NA|TRBV28|TRBJ2-7
TGTGCCAGCAGTTTATCCCCCTACAGCTACGAGCAGTACTTC
CASSLSPYSYEQYF
>NA|NA|TRBV4-3|TRBJ1-4
TGCGCCAGCAGGGATTTAGGTACAACTAATGAAAAACTGTTTTTT
CASRDLGTTNEKLFF
>TRBD1|once|TRBV7-9|TRBJ2-7
TGTGCCAGCAGCCCTGACAGGGGGCGATACGAGCAGTACTTC
CASSPDRGRYEQYF
>NA|NA|TRBV7-6|TRBJ1-1
TGTGCCAGCACCCCCTCCGCCAGGGGAAGGTCTAATTACGCTGAAGCTTTCTTT
CASTPSARGRSNYAEAFF
>NA|NA|TRBV29-1|TRBJ2-2
TGCAGCGCCCTGGTCTTTCTTTGGGCGGGGTTAACCGGGGAGCTGTTTTTT
CSALVFLWAGLTGELFF
>NA|NA|TRBV19|TRBJ1-5
TGTGCCAGTATGGGCAGGACAGCGCCCCAGCATTTT
CASMGRTAPQHF
>NA|NA|TRBV28|TRBJ2-3
TGTGCCAGCAGTTTAGGAAGGGTCGATACGCAGTATTTT
CASSLGRVDTQYF
>NA|NA|TRBV13|TRBJ1-1
TGTGCCAGCAGCTTTGGTCCGGGAGAGAACACTGAAGCTTTCTTT
CASSFGPGENTEAFF
>TRBD2|once|TRBV4-1|TRBJ2-5
TGCGCCAGCAGCCTCACCCCCCGGCTAGCGGGAGTGGGGGAGACCCAGTACTTC
CASSLTPRLAGVGETQYF
>NA|NA|TRBV27|TRBJ2-7
TGTGCCAGCAGTTTAGCGAGAAAAGGCCTCGAGCAGTACTTC
CASSLARKGLEQYF
>NA|NA|TRBV10-1|TRBJ1-3
TGCGCCAGCAGTGAACCAGGTTGGGGAGTGTCTGGAAACACCATATATTTT
CASSEPGWGVSGNTIYF
>TRBD1|NA|TRBV4-2|TRBJ2-7
TGTGCCAGCAGCCCACTGGGGGACAGGGGATCGGACGAGCAGTACTTC
CASSPLGDRGSDEQYF
>TRBD1|NA|TRBV7-2|TRBJ1-4
TGTGCCAGCAGCTTAGGTCTTGGACAGGGGTTGTTCAAACTGTTTTTT
CASSLGLGQGLFKLFF
>NA|once|TRBV7-9|TRBJ2-7
TGTGCCAGCAGCCCCCCCGGGCAGACCTACGAGCAGTACTTC
CASSPPGQTYEQYF
>NA|NA|TRBV5-4|TRBJ2-1
TGTGCCAGCAGCCTACTAGGGACCTGGAATGGGCAGTTCTTC
CASSLLGTWNGQFF
>TRBD2|NA|TRBV7-9|TRBJ2-1
TGTGCCAGCAGCTTAGTAGCGGGAGGGGACAACTACAATGAGCAGTTCTTC
CASSLVAGGDNYNEQFF
>NA|NA|TRBV28|TRBJ2-7
TGTGCCAGCAGTCAACCAAGAGCAGGGGAGCAAGGGCAGTACTTC
CASSQPRAGEQGQYF
>TRBD2|NA|TRBV5-6|TRBJ2-5
TGTGCCAGCAGTAATCTAGCGGGATATATGGTGGAGACCCAGTACTTC
CASSNLAGYMVETQYF
>TRBD1|NA|TRBV18|TRBJ1-4
TGTGCCAGCTCATGGGGACAGCCTGAAAAACTGTTTTTT
CASSWGQPEKLFF
>TRBD1|NA|TRBV29-1|TRBJ2-7
TGCAGCGTTGAGAGGACAGGGGCAAGCTACGAGCAGTACTTC
CSVERTGASYEQYF